The clone carrying this TCR beta chain was detected only a few times. As yet, its antigen is unknown. This record belongs to a study of blood T cells in healthy people across ages. Study outcomes and limitations: Percentage of naive T cells showed a strong correlation with TCR beta diversity. Significant beta diversity loss was already apparent by age approximately 37, declining roughly linearly. Nothing was known about donor CMV status, and this possibly confounded expanded clonotype changes.

The CDR3 loop spans 13 amino acids. Trimming left V 5 bases short and J 8 bases short, with 12 bases between. The germline CDR1 and CDR2 sequences are SEHNR and FQNEAQ (reference sequence). PCR was performed a second time for 7 to 11 cycles using a sample-barcoded 5' primer and a J-beta primer mix. TCRdb reanalysed the 5' RACE reads using MiXCR and keeps one entry per CDR3 protein. Altogether around 690,000 distinct CDR3 sequences are present, around three fifths being singletons, with the ten largest covering 30% to 40%. J is TRBJ1-4 and V is TRBV7-9; D is unresolved. The sequenced sample was blood. The TCR was taken from a man between 60 and 75 years old in good health. For the CDR3, the DNA is TGTGCCAGCAGCGTCACGGCGGGGGAAAAACTGTTTTTT. Protein: CASSVTAGEKLFF.